These 5 T cell receptor beta chains came from one sample sequenced in a study of beta chain features in type 1 diabetes. Study observations and caveats: TCRB CDR3 length was moderately but significantly reduced in all four CD4+ subsets of Type 1 diabetes patients.

These TCRs' antigens remain unknown. Expressed TCRB transcripts got sequenced, as all isolated RNA was reverse transcribed. Repertoires were generated with immunoSEQ multiplex PCR, while TCRdb's copy carries only in-frame clones and drops some. This sample has 250,000 to 300,000 clones; approximately 24% occur once, and the top ten carry around 0.012%. The sample comprised naive CD4+ T cells from blood. These TCRs come from a woman aged 25 to 45 with type 1 diabetes.

The rearrangement uses TRBV15 and TRBJ1-3; weak D call: TRBD1 (6 bases). This CDR3 has 14 amino acids. CDR1 is LNHNV, CDR2 YYDKDF, per germline (reference sequence). V dropped 0 bases and J dropped 7 bases, with 10 bases sitting between them. The CDR3 DNA follows: TGTGCCACCAGCAGAGAACAGGGAGGGAACACCATATATTTT. Translation gives CATSREQGGNTIYF.

The gene calls are TRBV11-2 and TRBJ2-6, with D possibly being TRBD1 (6 bases). Germline assignment: CDR1 SGHAT and CDR2 FQNNGV. The CDR3 sequence is 19 residues long. V was trimmed by 5 bases and J by 3 bases, leaving 23 bases between them. CDR3 protein: CASSSITGLLLSGANVLTF. CDR3 in DNA: TGTGCCAGCAGCAGTATAACAGGGTTATTGCTAAGTGGGGCCAACGTCCTGACTTTC. The full variable domain, rest sourced from reference TRBV11-2 and TRBJ2-6, is EAGVAQSPRYKIIEKRQSVAFWCNPISGHATLYWYQQILGQGPKLLIQFQNNGVVDDSQLPKDRFSAERLKGVDSTLKIQPAKLEDSAVYLCASSSITGLLLSGANVLTFGAGSRLTVL.

In this sample, this clone turned up a few times. The V and J genes are TRBV29-1 and TRBJ1-2, with D perhaps matching TRBD1 (6 bases). Per the germline V gene, CDR1 is SQVTM and CDR2 is ANQGSEA. V shed 6 bases and J shed 7 bases, with 15 bases lying between them. The CDR3 covers 12 residues. The CDR3 nucleotides are TGCAGCGTCGGACAGTCGGCGGGTGGCTACACCTTC. This translates into CSVGQSAGGYTF. Complete variable domain (other parts from reference TRBV29-1 and TRBJ1-2): SAVISQKPSRDICQRGTSLTIQCQVDSQVTMMFWYRQQPGQSLTLIATANQGSEATYESGFVIDKFPISRPNLTFSTLTVSNMSPEDSSIYLCSVGQSAGGYTFGSGTRLTVV.

This chain connects TRBV18 to TRBJ2-1; 8 bases map to TRBD1. V lost 6 bases to trimming and J lost 2 bases; unmatched junction nucleotides: 6. The CDR3 runs 15 residues. Germline CDR1 is KGHSH and CDR2 is LQKENI. CDR3: CASSLNRGTYNEQFF. The CDR3 DNA sequence: TGTGCCAGCTCGCTAAACAGGGGGACCTACAATGAGCAGTTCTTC.

This clone was seen only a few times. The DNA of the CDR3 is TGTGCCTGGAGTGAAGGGGGCTGGAACGAGCAGTACTTC. It encodes CAWSEGGWNEQYF. V and J are TRBV30 and TRBJ2-5, with 7 positions matching TRBD1. The J call is uncertain, as TRBJ2-7 better fits the DNA end. The CDR3 spans 13 residues. From germline, CDR1 is GTSNPN and CDR2 SVGIG (reference sequence).